A selection of T cell receptor beta chains follows, all from one sample in a study of T-cell memory formation after mild COVID-19. Via MiXCR, TCRdb re-called the 5' RACE reads, giving one row per CDR3 protein. This sample has about 350,000 distinct CDR3 sequences, with about 20% found just once. Sequences were obtained from PBMCs or a T cell subset sorted from them (not recorded which). All receptors derive from a man aged 18 to 30 who had mild COVID-19 (a few samples of this study predate the infection). Cell type and time point are not known. CDR3s include the opening cysteine and the closing phenylalanine or tryptophan. Each record gives: J gene, D gene, clone size, V gene, CDR3 DNA, CDR3 protein. D genes are given only for firm matches. Only some rows state a clone size, as once, few, many or a class for expanded clones.

j_call: TRBJ1-4
d_call: -
clone_size: -
v_call: TRBV18
cdr3_nt: TGTGCCAGCTCACAGACGGCTCGCAATGAAAAACTGTTTTTT
cdr3_aa: CASSQTARNEKLFF

j_call: TRBJ1-2
d_call: -
clone_size: few
v_call: TRBV6-6
cdr3_nt: TGTGCCAGCACCGCGGGCTATGGCTACACCTTC
cdr3_aa: CASTAGYGYTF

j_call: TRBJ1-6
d_call: -
clone_size: few
v_call: TRBV2
cdr3_nt: TGTGCCAGCAAGGGGGCCTATAATTCACCCCTCCACTTT
cdr3_aa: CASKGAYNSPLHF

j_call: TRBJ2-5
d_call: -
clone_size: -
v_call: TRBV5-1
cdr3_nt: TGCGCCAGCAGCTTGACAGGGAATCAAGAGACCCAGTACTTC
cdr3_aa: CASSLTGNQETQYF

j_call: TRBJ2-6
d_call: -
clone_size: -
v_call: TRBV10-3
cdr3_nt: TGTGCCATCAAACCCGGGCAGGGAGGCAACGTCCTGACTTTC
cdr3_aa: CAIKPGQGGNVLTF

j_call: TRBJ2-1
d_call: -
clone_size: -
v_call: TRBV9
cdr3_nt: TGTGCCACTAGTTATAGGGGAGAAACCTACAATGAGCAGTTCTTC
cdr3_aa: CATSYRGETYNEQFF

j_call: TRBJ1-2
d_call: -
clone_size: -
v_call: TRBV10-3
cdr3_nt: TGTGCCATCACAGGCAGGGAATCCCTTAACTATGGCTACACCTTC
cdr3_aa: CAITGRESLNYGYTF

j_call: TRBJ2-2
d_call: -
clone_size: few
v_call: TRBV6-2/TRBV6-3
cdr3_nt: TGTGCCAGCAGAACATGGGGGCAGGGAGACACCGGGGAGCTGTTTTTT
cdr3_aa: CASRTWGQGDTGELFF

j_call: TRBJ2-2
d_call: TRBD2
clone_size: -
v_call: TRBV4-3
cdr3_nt: TGCGCCAGCAGGGGGGGACTAACCGGGGAGCTGTTTTTT
cdr3_aa: CASRGGLTGELFF

j_call: TRBJ1-2
d_call: -
clone_size: few
v_call: TRBV28
cdr3_nt: TGTGCCAGCAGCGGAGTCTATGGCTACACCTTC
cdr3_aa: CASSGVYGYTF

j_call: TRBJ2-3
d_call: -
clone_size: few
v_call: TRBV12-3/TRBV12-4
cdr3_nt: TGTGCCAGCAGCTCAGAAACTAGCACAGATACGCAGTATTTT
cdr3_aa: CASSSETSTDTQYF

j_call: TRBJ2-3
d_call: -
clone_size: -
v_call: TRBV7-2
cdr3_nt: TGTGCCAGCAGCCCCCATAGTGGAGCAGATACGCAGTATTTT
cdr3_aa: CASSPHSGADTQYF

j_call: TRBJ2-5
d_call: TRBD1
clone_size: -
v_call: TRBV2
cdr3_nt: TGTGCCAGCAATCTTGGGGGGACAGGTAGAACCCAGTACTTC
cdr3_aa: CASNLGGTGRTQYF

j_call: TRBJ2-5
d_call: TRBD2
clone_size: -
v_call: TRBV29-1
cdr3_nt: TGCGGGGTAGCGGGGGCCCGAGGGACCCAGTACTTC
cdr3_aa: CGVAGARGTQYF

j_call: TRBJ2-5
d_call: -
clone_size: -
v_call: TRBV6-6
cdr3_nt: TGTGCCAGCAGAGACAACGGCCAAGAGACCCAGTACTTC
cdr3_aa: CASRDNGQETQYF

j_call: TRBJ2-1
d_call: -
clone_size: many
v_call: TRBV5-1
cdr3_nt: TGCGCCAGCAGCCTGGACACAGTGATTCAGTATGAGCAGTTCTTC
cdr3_aa: CASSLDTVIQYEQFF

j_call: TRBJ1-2
d_call: TRBD1
clone_size: few
v_call: TRBV5-1
cdr3_nt: TGCGCCAGCAGCTCCGGACAGGGTCTGAACTATGGCTACACCTTC
cdr3_aa: CASSSGQGLNYGYTF

j_call: TRBJ1-5
d_call: -
clone_size: -
v_call: TRBV28
cdr3_nt: TGTGCCAGCAGCTCCTTGAGACAGATACTCTATAGCAATCAGCCCCAGCATTTT
cdr3_aa: CASSSLRQILYSNQPQHF

j_call: TRBJ1-2
d_call: TRBD1
clone_size: few
v_call: TRBV3-1
cdr3_nt: TGTGCCAGCACCCAAACAGGGGACAGCTATGGCTACACCTTC
cdr3_aa: CASTQTGDSYGYTF

j_call: TRBJ1-5
d_call: -
clone_size: -
v_call: TRBV12-3/TRBV12-4
cdr3_nt: TGTGCCAGCAGCGAGGGGGGGCCTAATCAGCCCCAGCATTTT
cdr3_aa: CASSEGGPNQPQHF

j_call: TRBJ2-4
d_call: -
clone_size: few
v_call: TRBV12-3/TRBV12-4
cdr3_nt: TGTGCCAGCAGCAGGGGGGCAGGCATTCAGTACTTC
cdr3_aa: CASSRGAGIQYF

j_call: TRBJ1-1
d_call: TRBD1
clone_size: -
v_call: TRBV12-3/TRBV12-4
cdr3_nt: TGTGCCAGCAGGCAGACAGGGGGCCGGGCTTTCTTT
cdr3_aa: CASRQTGGRAFF

j_call: TRBJ2-2
d_call: TRBD2
clone_size: few
v_call: TRBV5-1
cdr3_nt: TGCGCCAGCAGCTCGCAAGCGGGGGAGAACACCGGGGAGCTGTTTTTT
cdr3_aa: CASSSQAGENTGELFF

j_call: TRBJ2-2
d_call: TRBD2
clone_size: -
v_call: TRBV28
cdr3_nt: TGTGCCAGCAGGCCTCGGGGGGCGAACACCGGGGAGCTGTTTTTT
cdr3_aa: CASRPRGANTGELFF

j_call: TRBJ2-7
d_call: TRBD2
clone_size: -
v_call: TRBV20-1
cdr3_nt: TGCAGTGCCCTTAGACTAGCGGGGGACTACGAGCAGTACTTC
cdr3_aa: CSALRLAGDYEQYF

j_call: TRBJ1-4
d_call: -
clone_size: -
v_call: TRBV5-6
cdr3_nt: TGTGCCAGCAGCTCCTGGGGGGCTGGCGAGTTTTTT
cdr3_aa: CASSSWGAGEFF

j_call: TRBJ2-2
d_call: TRBD2
clone_size: -
v_call: TRBV6-1
cdr3_nt: TGTGCCAGCAGTGAACGGGGGGGAAAGGGGGAGCTGTTTTTT
cdr3_aa: CASSERGGKGELFF

j_call: TRBJ1-2
d_call: -
clone_size: few
v_call: TRBV19
cdr3_nt: TGTGCCAGTAGTGCTTGGCAGGGAGATGGCTACACCTTC
cdr3_aa: CASSAWQGDGYTF

j_call: TRBJ2-7
d_call: TRBD1
clone_size: few
v_call: TRBV18
cdr3_nt: TGTGCCAGCTCACCTACGACAGGGACGCGTTACGAGCAGTACTTC
cdr3_aa: CASSPTTGTRYEQYF

j_call: TRBJ2-7
d_call: -
clone_size: few
v_call: TRBV6-5
cdr3_nt: TGTGCCAGCAGACAGGGCAAGCTGACCTACGAGCAGTACTTC
cdr3_aa: CASRQGKLTYEQYF

j_call: TRBJ1-4
d_call: -
clone_size: -
v_call: TRBV6-5
cdr3_nt: TGTGCCAGCAGTTACGGGCAGGGTGATGAAAAACTGTTTTTT
cdr3_aa: CASSYGQGDEKLFF

j_call: TRBJ2-2
d_call: -
clone_size: -
v_call: TRBV4-3
cdr3_nt: TGCGCCAGCAGCCAAGAAGGCCGAAACACCGGGGAGCTGTTTTTT
cdr3_aa: CASSQEGRNTGELFF

j_call: TRBJ2-3
d_call: -
clone_size: few
v_call: TRBV15
cdr3_nt: TGTGCCACCAGCGGACGGGGGACTACGCAGTATTTT
cdr3_aa: CATSGRGTTQYF

j_call: TRBJ2-5
d_call: TRBD1
clone_size: -
v_call: TRBV5-1
cdr3_nt: TGCGCCAGCAGGGCAGGGGGCTTTGAGACCCAGTACTTC
cdr3_aa: CASRAGGFETQYF

j_call: TRBJ2-3
d_call: -
clone_size: -
v_call: TRBV5-1
cdr3_nt: TGCGCCAGCAGCTTGGTAGTTACGGGGCTAAGCACAGATACGCAGTATTTT
cdr3_aa: CASSLVVTGLSTDTQYF

j_call: TRBJ1-2
d_call: -
clone_size: -
v_call: TRBV7-9
cdr3_nt: TGTGCCAGCTTGGGGGATGAACTCTATGGCTACACCTTC
cdr3_aa: CASLGDELYGYTF

j_call: TRBJ2-3
d_call: TRBD2
clone_size: few
v_call: TRBV20-1
cdr3_nt: TGCAGTGCTAGAGATGTGTGGATACGGGGGGGCCGGGATACGCAGTATTTT
cdr3_aa: CSARDVWIRGGRDTQYF

j_call: TRBJ1-1
d_call: -
clone_size: -
v_call: TRBV14
cdr3_nt: TGTGCCAGCAGCCAAGATCGGTACTGGAGGGATACGAACACTGAAGCTTTCTTT
cdr3_aa: CASSQDRYWRDTNTEAFF

j_call: TRBJ2-1
d_call: TRBD1
clone_size: -
v_call: TRBV5-6
cdr3_nt: TGTGCCAGCACCATTTCGGGACAGCCAGACAATGAGCAGTTCTTC
cdr3_aa: CASTISGQPDNEQFF

j_call: TRBJ1-2
d_call: -
clone_size: -
v_call: TRBV5-1
cdr3_nt: TGCGCCAGCAGCTTGGCCGGGCTCTATGGCTACACCTTC
cdr3_aa: CASSLAGLYGYTF

j_call: TRBJ2-1
d_call: TRBD1
clone_size: many
v_call: TRBV7-9
cdr3_nt: TGTGCCAGCAGCTCGGGACAGGGCTGGAATGAGCAGTTCTTC
cdr3_aa: CASSSGQGWNEQFF

j_call: TRBJ2-6
d_call: -
clone_size: few
v_call: TRBV5-5
cdr3_nt: TGTGCCAGCAGTGGACCTGGGGCCAACGTCCTGACTTTC
cdr3_aa: CASSGPGANVLTF

j_call: TRBJ2-2
d_call: -
clone_size: -
v_call: TRBV3-1
cdr3_nt: TGTGCCAGCAGCCATCCCCCCAGGAGCACCGGGGAGCTGTTTTTT
cdr3_aa: CASSHPPRSTGELFF

j_call: TRBJ1-2
d_call: -
clone_size: few
v_call: TRBV2
cdr3_nt: TGTGCCAGCATGGGCGGGACCGGGCATGGCTACACCTTC
cdr3_aa: CASMGGTGHGYTF

j_call: TRBJ2-6
d_call: -
clone_size: -
v_call: TRBV15
cdr3_nt: TGTGCCACCAGCAGAGATGGTGGCCTTCTGTTCTCTGGGGCCAACGTCCTGACTTTC
cdr3_aa: CATSRDGGLLFSGANVLTF

j_call: TRBJ2-5
d_call: -
clone_size: many
v_call: TRBV7-2
cdr3_nt: TGTGCCAGCAGCTTAGTAACGGGAAAAGAGACCCAGTACTTC
cdr3_aa: CASSLVTGKETQYF